This T cell receptor beta chain is drawn from a study of T cell responses to AZD1222 COVID-19 vaccine (dated by TCRdb to the early 2020s). The study in broad terms: AZD1222 recipients given second doses at about 4 weeks or at about 12 weeks were pooled, since spike-specific TCR depth and breadth were not found to differ between the two schedules. A total of about 240 trial participants underwent TCR sequencing, of whom 207 received two doses of AZD1222 and about 26 received two doses of the MenACWY control vaccine. Trial participants were enrolled by age into 18-55, 56-69 and 70-plus year subgroups, with roughly 150, 30 and 60 TCR-sequenced participants respectively. The investigation overall reported the following: Because no samples from the day 14 peak response were available, repertoires could be characterized only after the peak T cell response. Conclusions about previously exposed vaccinees are limited, since just 6 or 7 AZD1222 recipients were seropositive for SARS-CoV-2 at baseline. Reportedly, almost half of the unique spike-specific TCRs recognized epitopes lying outside the regions that are mutated in the B.1.351 and B.1.1.7 variants. A significant rise in spike-specific TCR breadth and depth was observed after two AZD1222 doses relative to day 0 and relative to MenACWY recipients. The vaccine-associated CD4 TCRs covered the entire spike protein, and the dominant responses fell in regions 160-218 and 743-854. The 56-69-year group was small, and its depth increase did not reach significance, likely because of low power. Most participants were white British and females outnumbered males, and the authors suggested that clonal diversity may have been underestimated.

Trimming leaves V shorter by 5 bases and J shorter by 5 bases, with the junction holding 9 bases beyond the gene matches. The germline V gene gives CDR1 as SGHTA and CDR2 as FQGTGA. Including cysteine and phenylalanine, the CDR3 has 16 amino acids. Of the read, only the CDR3 DNA is kept; its 48 bases are in frame from base 1. The CDR3 regions of human TCRbeta chains were analyzed by immunosequencing. Turning to the authors' computational methods: TCRs in the repertoires were matched against a reference library of SARS-CoV-2-specific TCRs that had been generated with the MIRA antigen-specificity platform. Breadth meant the fraction of unique TCRs that were SARS-CoV-2-associated, whereas depth meant the fraction of total T cells that were SARS-CoV-2-associated. Using the MIRA data, every spike-specific TCR was mapped to the spike region that the TCR reacted to and assigned to either a CD4 or a CD8 class. Log10-transformed breadth and depth values were compared by one-way ANOVA with Sidak's multiple comparisons tests. TCRdb stores this immuneACCESS table with in-frame sequences only. Part of the clones is absent; in the studies checked, under half of the shortfall reflects unresolved V genes, and no reason is known for the rest. That table furnishes V, J and clone size, whereas the DNA furnished D and trimming. Recorded for this sample are under 200,000 clones; just over 90% of them occurred a single time. The ten largest account for 0.95% to 1% of the sample.

To note about this clone: The antigen it binds to is not known. No base quality values were provided; no much bigger clone lies one nucleotide off.

The time point tag for this specimen amounts to: baseline before first vaccination. Vaccinee samples were obtained from the UK trials COV001 and COV002, which included a single-blind randomized controlled phase 2/3 trial of AZD1222 (ChAdOx1 nCoV-19) in healthy adults. For TCRbeta chain sequencing, PBMC samples from trial participants were taken at day 0 and at day 28 after the second dose. The TCR sequence derives from an adult in good health. The chain links TRBV7-3 with TRBJ2-1; 10 bases in the middle match TRBD1. The sequencing here drew on peripheral blood, taken on day 0 of AZD1222 vaccination. The CDR3 protein is CASSLPGTGAHNEQFF. The nucleotide sequence is TGTGCCAGCAGCCTACCCGGGACAGGGGCCCACAATGAGCAGTTCTTC.